This TCR beta chain was recovered during a study of cytomegalovirus exposure and HLA in healthy donors (dated by TCRdb to about 2017). Turning to the overall study: According to an earlier analysis of a few hundred of the donors, about 179 million T cells yielded over 100 million unique TCR beta sequences and about 280 Gb of sequence data. About 280 gigabases of sequencing data and roughly 80 million unique TCR sequences made up an early release that covered 500 to 700 HLA-typed donors. Among the roughly 430 genotyped donors, around 81% belonged to the genetic ancestry cluster associated with self-reported Caucasian donors. The study aimed to test whether cataloging public T cell receptors could reveal signatures of past pathogen exposure. Using immunosequencing, the study profiled T cell repertoires from approximately 700 subjects and related those repertoires to cytomegalovirus serostatus. In addition to the first cohort of approximately 670 subjects, a separate validation cohort of approximately 120 different subjects was used. The study combined high-throughput TCR immunosequencing, statistical association of individual TCRs with disease status, and machine learning to predict cytomegalovirus infection status. A later analysis re-examined previously published TCR beta repertoires from 600 to 700 donors and added high-resolution HLA genotyping to investigate patterns of TCR occurrence. In the later analysis, no new phenotypic data were used to find candidate immune exposures; instead, reliance was placed on TCR beta sequences and their occurrence across donors. An earlier analysis of fewer than 700 of the donors applied high-throughput TCR beta sequencing to assess whether each TCR beta V gene segment acted as functional or pseudogenic. Donor age, sex, ethnicity and CMV serostatus were compiled together with the repertoire data. In a later genetic analysis, genome-wide SNP genotypes for about 65% of the roughly 700 donors were used, and that subset was treated as a discovery cohort. All discovery cohort repertoires had been generated on a single sequencing platform. Class I and class II HLA loci were covered by the typing at four-digit resolution. Typing coverage differed by locus: A, B, C, DRB1 and DQB1 were typed in roughly 620-640 donors, DQA1 in about 550, DPA1 in around 580, and DPB1 in about 450. Roughly 5 DR-DQ haplotypes were handled as single units for association and clustering, since linkage in the cohort was strong. Among around 400 genotyped donors of the cohort, an average of approximately 240,000 unique TCR beta nucleotide sequences was sequenced per donor, of which approximately 19% were non-productive. The investigation overall reported the following: A later analysis reported that several top co-occurrence clusters appeared linked to parvovirus B19, influenza, CMV and Epstein-Barr virus. A cluster of highly shared sequence variants was judged likely to represent a technical artifact of the sequencing pipeline. In an earlier analysis of approximately 600 of the donors, most TCR beta V segments were observed in productive rearrangements about 90% or about 30% of the time, broadly matching IMGT annotations. Correlated functional status among segregating V segments might be attributable to linkage disequilibrium, but an unknown experimental factor could not be ruled out. In a later analysis, TCR association rates were found to vary across HLA loci, with the most associated TCRs seen for DRB1 alleles and the fewest for HLA-C alleles. In a later analysis, most CMV-associated TCR beta chains were found to appear HLA-restricted, with HLA associations seemingly driven largely by CMV exposure. Immune exposure information for the cohort was limited to CMV serostatus. Cytomegalovirus status was reported to be diagnosed by the classifier with high specificity and sensitivity in both the original and validation cohorts. In a later analysis, HLA-associated TCR beta chains showed more clonal expansion and lower generation probabilities than non-associated chains that were equally common. Most TCR sequences were seen in very few donors, while some public TCRs were found in many individuals. Because some donors lacked HLA typing at each locus, the association tests relied only on the typed subset. Assigning TCR associations to individual alleles was difficult when HLA alleles, especially DR and DQ, strongly co-occurred. A further reported finding was that TCR beta sequences accurately predicted the HLA-A and HLA-B alleles for most subjects in the first cohort. Roughly uniform sequencing depth across donors was assumed in presence/absence analyses, although this assumption may not hold. In a later analysis, 15,000 to 20,000 TCR beta sequences were associated with specific HLA alleles at a false discovery rate of 0.05. A later genetic analysis reported fewer N-insertions in productive TCRs among donors in an Asian-associated ancestry cluster than the roughly 690-donor mean. A total of 150 to 200 TCR beta chains were listed by the study as associated with cytomegalovirus. Approximately 18 rarely observed V segments, including chromosome 9 orphons, were excluded from the earlier analysis of about 610 of the donors because counts were too low. Some IMGT-functional V segments, including TRBV6-2 and TRBV6-3, could not be told apart with the 87-base-pair reads, so those segments were excluded. In vitro tests confirmed that a few of the cytomegalovirus-associated TCR beta chains recognize cytomegalovirus antigens. A later genetic analysis associated a missense DCLRE1C variant with V-gene and J-gene trimming of TCR beta chains, and an independent cohort replicated the association. The authors suggested that the approach could potentially be generalized to other disease states and immunological phenotypes. This cohort had only TCR beta chains sequenced, and the lack of alpha or paired-chain data limited which features could be detected.

V has 1 base trimmed and J has 5 bases trimmed; junction bases matching no gene number 5. CDR1 and CDR2 are read off the germline V gene (reference sequence) as LNHDA and SQIVND. From the cysteine up to the phenylalanine, the CDR3 has a length of 15 residues. Only the CDR3 region is kept as DNA, spanning 45 bases read in frame from base 1. The library was produced with the immunoSEQ multiplex PCR assay. For the multiplex PCR, a mixture combining 60 forward primers for TCR Vbeta segments and 13 reverse primers for TCR Jbeta segments was used. A multiplex PCR assay on genomic DNA amplified the CDR3 region of rearranged TCR beta genes. Amplified TCR beta libraries were sequenced as 87-base-pair reads on the Illumina HiSeq System. The original methods were these. In a later analysis, 70 million to 95 million unique TCR beta chains were counted across the approximately 620 repertoires, and approximately 11 million of these chains were shared by at least two donors. To remove PCR and sequencing errors, raw reads were error-corrected and collapsed into unique sequences using a nearest-neighbor algorithm that merged closely related sequences. To assign V, D and J gene segments, CDR3 sequences were aligned to IMGT reference sequences. For a sequence to be retained, a match of at least six nucleotides was required to both a V gene segment and a J gene segment. Rearrangements were classified as productive when the CDR3 lacked stop codons and remained in frame with V and J, and all other rearrangements were classified as non-productive. Following IMGT convention, CDR3 was defined as the stretch from the second conserved V-encoded cysteine to the conserved J-encoded phenylalanine. The earlier analysis of 550 to 650 of the donors excluded any sequence lacking an unambiguous match to a single V gene segment. In an earlier analysis of 587 of the donors, V segments were called functional above 56.7% productive rearrangements and were called segregating when the between-donor standard deviation exceeded 5%. To diagnose cytomegalovirus status from the catalog of TCR beta chain sequences, a statistical classification framework was built. A later analysis assigned V and J genes by comparing TCR nucleotide sequences with IMGT/GENE-DB human TR gene sequences. The TCRdist pipeline was used in a later analysis to assign CDR3 sequences and most-parsimonious VDJ recombination scenarios. In a later analysis, every TCR beta chain was defined by the combination of its CDR3 amino acid sequence and its V-gene family, and reads without a unique V-gene family were dropped. As a way to deal with suspected cross-contamination and a sequencing artifact, a later analysis dropped roughly 620 nucleotide sequences that were highly shared and had low generation probability. In a later analysis, a clonal expansion index was calculated for each public chain from normalized within-repertoire ranks of inferred template counts. A later analysis computed generation probabilities with a VDJ recombination model fitted to out-of-frame rearrangements, and checked the results against IGoR. In a later analysis, hypergeometric tests were used to score TCR-TCR, TCR-HLA and TCR-CMV co-occurrence, with a repertoire-size bias correction applied to TCR pairs. False discovery rates were estimated in a later analysis by permuting HLA or CMV assignments 20 times. In a later analysis, co-occurring TCRs were grouped with DBSCAN, and TCRdist sequence similarity was added when clustering was performed within HLA-allele-positive subsets. Repertoires with fewer than 30,000 or more than 120,000 public chains, plus five repertoires with anomalous nucleotide sharing, were excluded from co-occurrence clustering. TCRdb took over this immuneACCESS table, retaining in-frame rearrangements with V and J assigned. Such tables are incomplete; in checked studies, under half of the missing clones stem from an unresolved V gene, and the remainder is unexplained. V, J and clone size reflect that table, while D and trimming were determined from the DNA. The sample table holds roughly 73,000 clones. The ten top clones hold roughly 13% of the sample.

Concerning this clone: The antigen it recognizes is unknown.

The cohort comprised hundreds of healthy bone marrow donors. At the time of sampling, every cohort member was nominally healthy, though immune exposures that went unrecorded were likely present. The donor tested CMV seropositive and was one of the 289 seropositive cohort members. A peripheral blood sample was provided by each donor, and peripheral blood mononuclear cells were used for TCR beta sequencing. Genomic DNA extraction from the blood cell samples was performed with the Qiagen DNeasy Blood Extraction Kit. Material for sequencing was PBMCs. This sequence originates from a man over 45 in good health and CMV-seropositive. The chain is assembled from TRBV19 and TRBJ1-5; TRBD1 aligns with 7 central bases. The CDR3 sequence is CASSIVKGAHQPQHF. The base sequence is TGTGCCAGTAGTATAGTGAAGGGGGCTCATCAGCCCCAGCATTTT.